These 27 T cell receptor beta chains were sequenced from one sample in a study of technical replicates of blood from a few donors (dated by TCRdb to the late 2010s). Library preparation was by the immunoSEQ multiplex PCR assay. TCRdb obtained this table from immuneACCESS and retained in-frame rearrangements with V and J assigned. These tables miss some clones; where compared with another copy, unresolved V genes account for less than half of the shortfall, and the remainder is unexplained. The sample table records tens of thousands of clones; about nine tenths of these occur just once. In total, the top ten clones hold about 0.38% of the sample. Source material: T cells isolated from PBMCs. The receptors come from a human donor in good health. Some clones in this sample may be carry-over from other donors' samples.

This chain connects TRBV12-5 to TRBJ2-1; 8 nucleotides align to TRBD1. The CDR3 is made up of 14 amino acids. The germline V gene has CDR1 LGHNT and CDR2 FRNRAP. The J segment lost 7 bases and the V segment lost 1 base, leaving 3 bases of the junction unmatched. CDR3 region: CASGLAGGVNEQFF. The CDR3, as DNA: TGTGCTAGTGGTTTGGCAGGGGGCGTAAATGAGCAGTTCTTC.

The chain recombines TRBV5-1 with TRBJ1-1; D gene ambiguous. The CDR3 runs 15 residues. CDR1 is SGHRS and CDR2 is YFSETQ in the germline V gene. V shed 2 bases and J shed 1 base, with 12 bases lying between them. In DNA form, the CDR3 reads TGCGCCAGCAGCTTAATCAGTGGAGAGAACACTGAAGCTTTCTTT. Amino acid sequence: CASSLISGENTEAFF.

This clone appeared a single time. The CDR3 nucleotides are TGTGCCAGTAGAAGTCGGGGACTAAACTATGGCTACACCTTC. It encodes CASRSRGLNYGYTF. This rearrangement joins TRBV19 to TRBJ1-2; tentative D call: TRBD1 (5 bases). CDR1 is LNHDA, CDR2 SQIVND, per germline (reference sequence). V shed 6 bases and J shed 2 bases, with 13 bases lying between them. This CDR3 has 14 residues.

In DNA, the CDR3 is TGTGCCAGCAGCCAAGAACTCTCGACAAACTCCTACGAGCAGTACTTC. This sequence encodes CASSQELSTNSYEQYF. The V and J genes are TRBV4-2 and TRBJ2-7; unclear D gene. The germline V gene encodes CDR1 LGHNA and CDR2 YNFKEQ. This CDR3 is 16 amino acids long. V was pared by 0 bases and J by 0 bases, with 12 bases between.

In this sample, this clone turned up once. This CDR3 reads CASSLRGHNTDTQYF. CDR3 bases: TGCGCCAGCAGCTTGAGGGGTCATAACACAGATACGCAGTATTTT. This sequence joins TRBV5-1 and TRBJ2-3, with D tentatively TRBD1 (5 bases). This CDR3 spans 15 amino acids. Trimming stripped 1 base from V and 2 bases from J, with 11 bases between. The germline CDR1 and CDR2 sequences are SGHRS and YFSETQ.

The chain joins TRBV10-1 to TRBJ1-5; 9 nucleotides match TRBD1. Germline loops: CDR1 WNHNN, CDR2 SYGVQD (reference sequence). Trimming cost V 3 bases and J 6 bases; bases outside gene matches: 3. This CDR3 is 14 amino acids long. The DNA for the CDR3 is TGCGCCAGCAGTGACGGGACAGGGAGTCAGCCCCAGCATTTT. This translates into CASSDGTGSQPQHF.

The genes are TRBV5-5 and TRBJ1-1, with D tentatively TRBD1 (5 bases). The germline V gene has CDR1 SGHKS and CDR2 YYEKEE (reference sequence). Trimming removed 4 bases at V and 7 bases at J, with 20 bases between. CDR3 length: 15 amino acids. The DNA of the CDR3 is TGTGCCAGCAGCCCTCCATTGCAGGGAAGAGGTGAAGCTTTCTTT. This codes for CASSPPLQGRGEAFF.

V is TRBV7-2 and J is TRBJ2-2; no firm D call. The CDR3 covers 12 residues. Trimming pared 7 bases from V and 4 bases from J, leaving 7 bases between. Germline V gene lookup returns CDR1 SGHTA and CDR2 FQGNSA. CDR3 protein: CASNQITGELFF. As DNA, the CDR3 is TGTGCCAGCAACCAGATCACCGGGGAGCTGTTTTTT.

This rearrangement joins TRBV2 to TRBJ2-7; possible D gene TRBD2, 6 bases. The CDR3 is made up of 12 amino acids. The germline V gene encodes CDR1 SNHLY and CDR2 FYNNEI. The V end was cut by 7 bases, the J end by 2 bases, with 9 bases between. CDR3: CASTGVPYEQYF. CDR3 coding DNA: TGTGCCAGCACGGGGGTCCCCTACGAGCAGTACTTC. Complete variable domain (other parts from reference TRBV2 and TRBJ2-7): EPEVTQTPSHQVTQMGQEVILRCVPISNHLYFYWYRQILGQKVEFLVSFYNNEISEKSEIFDDQFSVERPDGSNFTLKIRSTKLEDSAMYFCASTGVPYEQYFGPGTRLTVT.

The rearrangement uses TRBV5-4 and TRBJ2-7; 12 bases agree with TRBD2. The germline V gene encodes CDR1 SGHNT and CDR2 YYREEE (reference sequence). V lost 4 bases to trimming and J lost 0 bases; unmatched junction nucleotides: 5. The CDR3 is made up of 16 amino acids. CDR3 DNA: TGTGCCAGCAGCGGGACTAGCGGGCCGAGCTCCTACGAGCAGTACTTC. It encodes CASSGTSGPSSYEQYF.

This chain uses TRBV7-2 with TRBJ1-1; no firm D call. There are 12 residues in the CDR3. Germline V gene data show CDR1 as SGHTA and CDR2 as FQGNSA. The V end lost 1 base, the J end lost 7 bases, and 7 bases lay between the germline ends. Written as DNA, the CDR3 is TGTGCCAGCAGCTTAGGCGGATATGAAGCTTTCTTT. Translating it yields CASSLGGYEAFF.

The chain has TRBV28 and TRBJ2-7, with TRBD1 matching 7 bases. The J segment lost 7 bases and the V segment lost 5 bases, leaving 17 bases of the junction unmatched. The CDR3 runs to 16 residues. The germline gives CDR1 MDHEN, CDR2 SYDVKM. CDR3 sequence reads: CASSRGDDRVLREQYF. CDR3 sequence (DNA): TGTGCCAGCAGTAGGGGAGATGACAGGGTTCTTAGGGAGCAGTACTTC.

Only a few counts were recorded for this clone. The chain recombines TRBV7-9 with TRBJ1-2, with 7 bases fitting TRBD1. Germline loops: CDR1 SEHNR, CDR2 FQNEAQ (reference sequence). The CDR3 is made up of 13 amino acids. Losses at the gene ends were 5 bases for V and 4 bases for J; bases not matched to a gene: 4. The CDR3: CASSVGQTYGYTF. The CDR3 bases are TGTGCCAGCAGCGTGGGACAGACCTATGGCTACACCTTC.

The chain uses TRBV4-2 and TRBJ2-3; D may be TRBD2 (5 bases). In germline, CDR1 is LGHNA, CDR2 YNFKEQ. Between the trimmed V and J ends, which lost 4 bases and 1 base, there was a span of 6 bases. The CDR3 covers 13 residues. CDR3 coding DNA: TGTGCCAGCAGCCTACTAGGCACAGATACGCAGTATTTT. Its protein is CASSLLGTDTQYF.

The chain links TRBV19 to TRBJ2-5, with TRBD2 identical over 7 bases. CDR3 length: 15 residues. The germline gives CDR1 LNHDA, CDR2 SQIVND (reference sequence). The V segment lost 3 bases and the J segment 0 bases; nucleotides outside the gene matches: 4. The CDR3 loop reads CASSIGGGYQETQYF. The DNA for the CDR3 is TGTGCCAGTAGTATCGGGGGAGGGTACCAAGAGACCCAGTACTTC. Using reference TRBV19 and TRBJ2-5 for the parts outside the CDR3, the full variable domain is DGGITQSPKYLFRKEGQNVTLSCEQNLNHDAMYWYRQDPGQGLRLIYYSQIVNDFQKGDIAEGYSVSREKKESFPLTVTSAQKNPTAFYLCASSIGGGYQETQYFGPGTRLLVL.

The chain links TRBV11-2 to TRBJ2-1, with a weak D call TRBD2 (6 bases). Looked up from germline, CDR1 is SGHAT and CDR2 is FQNNGV. V was clipped by 4 bases and J by 3 bases, with 16 bases between them. The CDR3 spans 16 residues. CDR3 in amino acids: CASSSVGAGLYNEQFF. In DNA form, the CDR3 reads TGTGCCAGCAGCTCAGTGGGAGCGGGCCTCTACAATGAGCAGTTCTTC.

The chain carries TRBV28 and TRBJ1-1; D remains unclear. From germline, CDR1 is MDHEN and CDR2 SYDVKM. V lost 1 base to trimming and J lost 5 bases, with 8 bases between them. This CDR3 spans 13 amino acids. CDR3 nucleotides: TGTGCCAGCAGTTTATACGGGGAAACTGAAGCTTTCTTT. This translates into CASSLYGETEAFF.

This clone was seen a handful of times. The CDR3: CASSGTSGFQETQYF. The CDR3 DNA follows: TGTGCCAGCAGTGGGACTAGCGGCTTCCAAGAGACCCAGTACTTC. V and J are TRBV2 and TRBJ2-5; 10 bases fit TRBD2. Germline CDR1 and CDR2: SNHLY and FYNNEI. The CDR3 contains 15 residues. The ends lost 4 bases at V and 1 base at J; junction bases unmatched: 3.

V is TRBV6-5 and J is TRBJ2-5; 13 bases align to TRBD2. Per germline, CDR1 MNHEY and CDR2 SVGAGI. V shed 4 bases, J shed 7 bases, and the junction held 9 bases outside the gene matches. This CDR3 has 16 residues. DNA for the CDR3: TGTGCCAGCAGTTCCTTCGGACTAGCGGGAGTAGGGACCCAGTACTTC. Protein sequence: CASSSFGLAGVGTQYF.

The V gene is TRBV5-4, the J gene TRBJ2-7, with D possibly being TRBD2 (6 bases). The CDR3 has 16 residues. V dropped 3 bases and J dropped 7 bases, with 23 bases sitting between them. Germline loops: CDR1 SGHNT, CDR2 YYREEE (reference sequence). CDR3 sequence reads: CASSSPGRFRLEEQYF. DNA for the CDR3: TGTGCCAGCAGCTCACCAGGGAGGTTTCGGTTGGAAGAGCAGTACTTC.

The chain combines TRBV27 with TRBJ1-2; D not certain. Germline values: CDR1 MNHEY, CDR2 SMNVEV (reference sequence). Deletions cut 8 bases from V and 5 bases from J, with 15 bases between. The CDR3 covers 13 residues. CDR3 bases: TGTGCCAGCCGTAACAGTTCTTATTATGGCTACACCTTC. Protein sequence: CASRNSSYYGYTF.

The chain couples TRBV7-2 to TRBJ1-1; possible D gene TRBD1, 6 bases. The V end lost 1 base, the J end lost 8 bases, and 11 bases lay between the germline ends. This CDR3 is 13 amino acids long. Germline CDR1 and CDR2: SGHTA and FQGNSA. CDR3 nucleotide sequence: TGTGCCAGCAGCTTAGGCAGGGGAATAGAAGCTTTCTTT. It specifies CASSLGRGIEAFF. Using reference TRBV7-2 and TRBJ1-1 for the parts outside the CDR3, the full variable domain is GAGVSQSPSNKVTEKGKDVELRCDPISGHTALYWYRQSLGQGLEFLIYFQGNSAPDKSGLPSDRFSAERTGGSVSTLTIQRTQQEDSAVYLCASSLGRGIEAFFGQGTRLTVV.

The chain has TRBV5-1 and TRBJ2-5; 7 bases align to TRBD1. From germline, CDR1 is SGHRS and CDR2 YFSETQ. There are 15 residues in the CDR3. V gave up 1 base and J gave up 1 base; unmatched junction bases: 4. The CDR3 DNA is TGCGCCAGCAGCTTGTGGGACAGCAGCCAAGAGACCCAGTACTTC. Its translation: CASSLWDSSQETQYF.

The rearrangement links TRBV27 to TRBJ2-3; TRBD2 matches at 8 bases. CDR3 length: 16 amino acids. Germline assignment: CDR1 MNHEY and CDR2 SMNVEV (reference sequence). V was pared by 6 bases and J by 2 bases, with 10 bases of the junction left unmatched. The CDR3 DNA sequence: TGTGCCAGCAGGGGAGGTAGCGGGATGTACACAGATACGCAGTATTTT. Translated, it gives CASRGGSGMYTDTQYF.

This chain uses TRBV10-3 with TRBJ1-2; D perhaps matches TRBD1 (5 bases). With 0 bases removed from V and 2 bases from J, the gap between germline ends came to 10 bases. Germline CDR1 is ENHRY and CDR2 is SYGVKD. CDR3 size: 15 residues. CDR3 DNA: TGTGCCATCAGTGAGTCTGGAGGGGCAAACTATGGCTACACCTTC. Protein: CAISESGGANYGYTF.

The chain employs TRBV13 and TRBJ1-2; maybe TRBD1 (5 bases). V lost 1 base, J lost 8 bases, and 11 bases lay in between. In germline, CDR1 is PRHDT, CDR2 FYEKMQ (reference sequence). The CDR3 contains 13 residues. The DNA of the CDR3 is TGTGCCAGCAGCTTAGTAAGGGGCGACGGCTACACCTTC. Residues: CASSLVRGDGYTF.

J is TRBJ2-2 and V is TRBV6-5; a weak D match, TRBD2 (5 bases). The CDR3 is made up of 13 amino acids. CDR1 is MNHEY, CDR2 SVGAGI, per germline. V lost 2 bases and J 8 bases, leaving 9 bases between the germline ends. The CDR3: CASSYEGTGELFF. The CDR3 DNA follows: TGTGCCAGCAGTTACGAGGGAACGGGGGAGCTGTTTTTT.